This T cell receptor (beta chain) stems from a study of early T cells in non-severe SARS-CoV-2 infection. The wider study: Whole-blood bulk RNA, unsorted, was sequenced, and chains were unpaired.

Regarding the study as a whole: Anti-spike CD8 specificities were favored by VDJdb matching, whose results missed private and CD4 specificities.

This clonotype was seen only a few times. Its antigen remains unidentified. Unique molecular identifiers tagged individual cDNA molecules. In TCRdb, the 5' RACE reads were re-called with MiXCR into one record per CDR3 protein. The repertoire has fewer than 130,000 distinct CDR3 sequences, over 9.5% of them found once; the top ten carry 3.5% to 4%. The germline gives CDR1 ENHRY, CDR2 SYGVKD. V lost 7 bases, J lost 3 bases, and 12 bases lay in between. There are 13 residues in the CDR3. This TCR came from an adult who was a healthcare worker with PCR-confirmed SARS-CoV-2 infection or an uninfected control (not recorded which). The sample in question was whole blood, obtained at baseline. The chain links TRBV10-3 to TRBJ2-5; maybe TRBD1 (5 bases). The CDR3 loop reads CAITSDREETQYF. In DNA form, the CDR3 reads TGTGCCATCACCTCAGACAGAGAAGAGACCCAGTACTTC.